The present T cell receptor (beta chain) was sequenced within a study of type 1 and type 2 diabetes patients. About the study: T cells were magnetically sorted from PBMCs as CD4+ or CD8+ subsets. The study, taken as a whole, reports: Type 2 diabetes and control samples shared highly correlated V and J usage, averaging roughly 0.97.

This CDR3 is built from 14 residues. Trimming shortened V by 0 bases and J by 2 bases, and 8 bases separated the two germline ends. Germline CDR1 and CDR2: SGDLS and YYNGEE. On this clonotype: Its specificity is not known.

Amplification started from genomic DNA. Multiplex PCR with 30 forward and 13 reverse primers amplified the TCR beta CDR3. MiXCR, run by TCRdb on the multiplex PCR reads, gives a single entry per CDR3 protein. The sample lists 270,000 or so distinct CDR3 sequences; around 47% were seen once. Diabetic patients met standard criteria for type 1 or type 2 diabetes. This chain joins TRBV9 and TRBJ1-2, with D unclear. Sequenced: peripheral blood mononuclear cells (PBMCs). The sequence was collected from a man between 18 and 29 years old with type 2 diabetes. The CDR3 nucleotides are TGTGCCAGCAGCGTAGATAACAACAACTATGGCTACACCTTC. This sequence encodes CASSVDNNNYGYTF.